This is a list of T cell receptor beta chains from one sample in a study of yellow fever vaccine responses in identical twins. MiXCR was run by TCRdb on the RT-PCR reads, yielding one entry per CDR3 protein. This repertoire shows approximately 18,000 distinct CDR3 sequences, roughly three fifths found once; its top ten account for 6.5% to 8.5%. The sequences come from T cells from blood (PBMCs), unsorted or a sorted subset (not recorded which), collected before or after yellow fever vaccination (not recorded which). The receptors were gathered from a woman aged 18 to 35 who received the yellow fever vaccine. Each CDR3 is given with its conserved first and last residue. Each record gives: D gene, J gene, V gene, clone size, CDR3 DNA, CDR3 protein. The D gene is left open where the match is weak. The size entry is marked missing in some rows and otherwise reads once, few, many or a size class.

>TRBD1|TRBJ1-5|TRBV5-8|NA
TGTGCCAGCAGCTTGACGACAGGGGGTAGCCAGCCCCAGCATTTT
CASSLTTGGSQPQHF
>NA|TRBJ2-1|TRBV11-3|NA
TGTGCCAGCAGCTTAGATTCAACCGGGTACAATGAGCAGTTCTTC
CASSLDSTGYNEQFF
>NA|TRBJ1-2|TRBV5-1|NA
TGCGCCAGCTCGACAACTGGGAACTATGGCTACACCTTC
CASSTTGNYGYTF
>NA|TRBJ1-2|TRBV28|NA
TGTGCCAGCCGTTCCCGGGTCAACTCCTATGGCTACACCTTC
CASRSRVNSYGYTF
>TRBD1|TRBJ1-5|TRBV19|NA
TGTGCCAGTAACACGGGGGCAGGGGGAAATCAGCCCCAGCATTTT
CASNTGAGGNQPQHF
>TRBD2|TRBJ2-7|TRBV5-1|few
TGCGCCAGCAGCGTATTAGCGGGAGGCACCACGACCTACGAGCAGTACTTC
CASSVLAGGTTTYEQYF
>TRBD2|TRBJ2-1|TRBV6-1|NA
TGTGCCAGCACCGAGGAGGCGGGAGCGGATGAGCAGTTCTTC
CASTEEAGADEQFF
>NA|TRBJ2-5|TRBV2|NA
TGTGCCGACGACAGAACCGTTCAAGAGACCCAGTACTTC
CADDRTVQETQYF
>TRBD1|TRBJ2-5|TRBV11-2|NA
TGTGCCAGCAGCGAGACAGGGGGCTGGGAGACCCAGTACTTC
CASSETGGWETQYF
>NA|TRBJ2-5|TRBV23-1|NA
TGCGCCAGCAGTCAATCGACTCCAGGGACGTACCAAGAGACCCAGTACTTC
CASSQSTPGTYQETQYF
>NA|TRBJ1-2|TRBV11-1|NA
TGTGCCAGCAGCACCCACCTAGGCTCTAACTATGGCTACACCTTC
CASSTHLGSNYGYTF
>NA|TRBJ2-1|TRBV20-1|NA
TGCAGTGCTAGAGATACCGCCAGCTCCTACAATGAGCAGTTCTTC
CSARDTASSYNEQFF